The 31 T cell receptor beta chains reported below all come from one sample, sequenced in a study of memory CD8 T cells in hepatitis C reinfection. Sequencing used immunoSEQ multiplex PCR; TCRdb keeps in-frame clones, though not all of them. Among 50,000 or so clones listed, just under 90% were seen once. Time point: pre-reinfection, 55 to 20 weeks before reinfection detection. Sorted cells were sequenced directly ex vivo without any in vitro expansion. What was sequenced was naive CD8+ T cells sorted from blood. These receptors were taken from a man aged 18 to 30 with hepatitis C virus infection.

The genes are TRBV10-2 and TRBJ1-6, with TRBD1 as a possible D gene (5 bases). The germline V gene has CDR1 WSHSY and CDR2 SAAADI. The V end lost 5 bases, the J end lost 5 bases, and 13 bases lay between the germline ends. This CDR3 has 15 residues. The chain's CDR3 is CASSPREVDNSPLHF. The CDR3, as DNA: TGCGCCAGCAGTCCCAGGGAAGTGGATAATTCACCCCTCCACTTT.

The V and J genes are TRBV28 and TRBJ1-5; D is uncertain. V gave up 6 bases and J gave up 5 bases, with 11 bases separating them. CDR3 size: 13 residues. Looked up from germline, CDR1 is MDHEN and CDR2 is SYDVKM. As DNA, the CDR3 is TGTGCCAGCAGGGCCGACGGAGATCAGCCCCAGCATTTT. Translated, it gives CASRADGDQPQHF.

In DNA form, the CDR3 reads TGTGCCAGCAGCCTCTGGGGGCCTGGGGCCAACGTCCTGACTTTC. Translating gives CASSLWGPGANVLTF. The chain joins TRBV27 to TRBJ2-6; D is perhaps TRBD1 (6 bases). The V gene's germline CDR1 is MNHEY and CDR2 SMNVEV (reference sequence). Trimming took 6 bases from V and 2 from J, leaving 11 bases between them. The CDR3 runs to 15 residues.

The rearrangement uses TRBV6-7 and TRBJ2-1, with 8 bases fitting TRBD1. TRBV6-7 is annotated as an ORF whose role is uncertain. V lost 0 bases and J lost 8; bases outside the gene matches: 18. The CDR3 length is 19 residues. The CDR3 spells CASSYSYGQGVNRADEQFF. DNA of the CDR3: TGTGCCAGCAGTTACTCGTATGGACAGGGAGTTAATCGGGCGGATGAGCAGTTCTTC.

The rearrangement joins TRBV27 to TRBJ2-5, with TRBD2 identical over 7 bases. With 1 base clipped from V and 2 bases from J, the junction kept 7 bases outside the gene matches. The CDR3 covers 16 residues. Germline V gene lookup returns CDR1 MNHEY and CDR2 SMNVEV (reference sequence). CDR3 sequence: CASSLWASGEQETQYF. DNA of the CDR3: TGTGCCAGCAGTTTATGGGCTAGCGGAGAACAAGAGACCCAGTACTTC.

The chain is built from TRBV6-5 and TRBJ2-7; TRBD1 matches at 9 bases. V was clipped by 6 bases and J by 5 bases; unmatched bases: 8. The CDR3 is made up of 14 amino acids. The germline CDR1 and CDR2 sequences are MNHEY and SVGAGI. The CDR3 sequence is CASSSGTGLNEQYV. CDR3 sequence (DNA): TGTGCCAGCAGCTCCGGGACAGGGCTAAACGAGCAGTACGTC.

The V gene is TRBV27, the J gene TRBJ1-1; D uncertain. Between the trimmed V and J ends, which lost 8 bases and 1 base, there was a span of 11 bases. CDR3 length equals 13 residues. CDR1 MNHEY and CDR2 SMNVEV come from the germline V gene (reference sequence). The CDR3 DNA sequence: TGTGCCAGCGGTCGGGATAAGAACACTGAAGCTTTCTTT. Protein: CASGRDKNTEAFF.

This rearrangement joins TRBV7-9 to TRBJ2-5, with TRBD2 matching 12 bases. This CDR3 has 18 amino acids. Germline values: CDR1 SEHNR, CDR2 FQNEAQ (reference sequence). Trimming cost V 1 base and J 5 bases; bases outside gene matches: 11. The CDR3 DNA is TGTGCCAGCAGCTTAGGGGATTCGACTAGCGGGGGCGACGAGACCCAGTACTTC. Residues: CASSLGDSTSGGDETQYF.

The chain is built from TRBV7-9 and TRBJ2-1; a weak D match, TRBD2 (5 bases). The germline gives CDR1 SEHNR, CDR2 FQNEAQ (reference sequence). CDR3 length: 15 amino acids. V was cut by 5 bases and J by 0 bases, with 11 bases left in between. CDR3 DNA sequence: TGTGCCAGCAGCACCGTGGGGAGCTCCTACAATGAGCAGTTCTTC. Protein product: CASSTVGSSYNEQFF.

The V call is TRBV7-2, the J call TRBJ2-1; the D is unclear. The CDR3 has 15 amino acids. V lost 3 bases, J lost 0 bases, and 9 bases lay in between. Germline values: CDR1 SGHTA, CDR2 FQGNSA. In DNA form, the CDR3 reads TGTGCCAGCAGCTTCCACATTGGCTCCTACAATGAGCAGTTCTTC. Amino acids: CASSFHIGSYNEQFF.

The chain combines TRBV28 with TRBJ2-7; tentative D call: TRBD1 (6 bases). Germline assignment: CDR1 MDHEN and CDR2 SYDVKM. The CDR3 runs to 13 residues. With 3 bases removed from V and 5 bases from J, the gap between germline ends came to 11 bases. The CDR3 here is CASSFRGSHEQYF. CDR3 nucleotides: TGTGCCAGCAGTTTTAGGGGGAGCCACGAGCAGTACTTC.

The genes are TRBV5-4 and TRBJ2-3; TRBD1 might be the D (5 bases). Germline V lookup: CDR1 SGHNT, CDR2 YYREEE (reference sequence). V was clipped by 7 bases and J by 4 bases, with 19 bases between them. The CDR3 length is 15 residues. CDR3 DNA: TGTGCCAGCGCCTCCTGGGGCGGCCCGGCAGATACGCAGTATTTT. Its protein product is CASASWGGPADTQYF.

On this clone: At the DNA level, this CDR3 is encoded by other sequences in the same sample as well. The J gene is TRBJ1-3, the V gene TRBV6-5; D possibly corresponds to TRBD1 (6 bases). The germline V gene encodes CDR1 MNHEY and CDR2 SVGAGI. V lost 2 bases to trimming and J lost 1 base, with 6 bases between them. The CDR3 covers 14 residues. CDR3 protein: CASSYQGSGNTIYF. CDR3 DNA: TGTGCCAGCAGTTACCAGGGGTCTGGAAACACCATATATTTT.

This clone was seen a single time. The genes are TRBV27 and TRBJ1-5, with a tentative D call TRBD1 (5 bases). This CDR3 contains 15 residues. Trimming removed 5 bases at V and 1 base at J, with 12 bases between. Germline-derived CDR1 and CDR2 are MNHEY and SMNVEV (reference sequence). CDR3 sequence: CASSAQGASNQPQHF. The CDR3 nucleotides are TGTGCCAGCAGTGCCCAAGGGGCCAGCAATCAGCCCCAGCATTTT.

The rearrangement uses TRBV2 and TRBJ2-7, with 8 bases fitting TRBD1. Trimming at V came to 1 base and at J to 4 bases, leaving 3 bases not matched to a gene. Germline loops: CDR1 SNHLY, CDR2 FYNNEI. The CDR3 is 14 amino acids. The CDR3 protein is CASSEGTGWYEQYV. In DNA, the CDR3 is TGTGCCAGCAGTGAAGGGACAGGGTGGTACGAGCAGTACGTC.

J is TRBJ2-5 and V is TRBV4-1; 8 bases are shared with TRBD2. V was pared by 1 base and J by 2 bases, with 6 bases of the junction left unmatched. Germline values: CDR1 MGHRA, CDR2 YSYEKL. The CDR3 totals 16 residues. For the CDR3, the DNA is TGCGCCAGCAGCCAAGGGGGTAGCGGGATTCAAGAGACCCAGTACTTC. As protein: CASSQGGSGIQETQYF.

The chain combines TRBV6-5 with TRBJ1-1; perhaps TRBD1 as D (5 bases). CDR1 and CDR2 (germline): MNHEY, SVGAGI. V lost 5 bases and J lost 4, with 11 bases in between. CDR3 length equals 13 residues. CDR3 coding DNA: TGTGCCAGCAGTCAGGGCTGGTCCACTGAAGCTTTCTTT. Its protein is CASSQGWSTEAFF.

The genes are TRBV5-1 and TRBJ2-1; 9 bases match TRBD2. CDR3 length equals 13 residues. Germline V lookup: CDR1 SGHRS, CDR2 YFSETQ. V was pared by 5 bases and J by 6 bases, with 3 bases of the junction left unmatched. The CDR3 loop is CASRLAGFNEQFF. The CDR3 DNA sequence: TGCGCCAGCAGACTAGCGGGTTTCAATGAGCAGTTCTTC.

The V call is TRBV5-4, the J call TRBJ2-3; D is uncertain. Germline V gene sequence: CDR1 SGHNT, CDR2 YYREEE (reference sequence). The CDR3 contains 17 residues. Trimming removed 0 bases at V and 2 bases at J, with 16 bases between. The CDR3 loop is CASSLAVTDLNTDTQYF. CDR3 coding DNA: TGTGCCAGCAGCTTGGCCGTAACAGATCTAAACACAGATACGCAGTATTTT.

The chain uses TRBV7-9 and TRBJ2-1, with 7 bases that match TRBD2. Germline CDR1 SEHNR, CDR2 FQNEAQ (reference sequence). The CDR3 is 16 amino acids. Germline trimming cut 2 bases from V and 5 bases from J; bases unmatched to any gene: 9. The CDR3 is CASSLFVTLADNEQFF. CDR3 in DNA: TGTGCCAGCAGCTTATTCGTCACCCTAGCGGACAATGAGCAGTTCTTC.

V usage is TRBV13 and J usage is TRBJ2-7; 7 nucleotides agree with TRBD2. Trimming took 0 bases from V and 3 from J; bases not matched to a gene: 8. The CDR3 length is 16 residues. CDR1 and CDR2 from the germline V gene are PRHDT and FYEKMQ (reference sequence). The CDR3, as DNA: TGTGCCAGCAGCTTAGGATTACTAGCGCCGGACTACGAGCAGTACTTC. This translates into CASSLGLLAPDYEQYF.

The J gene is TRBJ1-3, the V gene TRBV5-1; tentatively, D is TRBD1 (6 bases). The CDR3 consists of 15 residues. Germline values: CDR1 SGHRS, CDR2 YFSETQ. Trimming stripped 0 bases from V and 0 bases from J, with 7 bases between. The CDR3 spells CASSLGGGSGNTIYF. CDR3 DNA: TGCGCCAGCAGCTTGGGAGGGGGCTCTGGAAACACCATATATTTT.

The chain combines TRBV19 with TRBJ1-5; 9 bases match TRBD1. Germline V gene lookup returns CDR1 LNHDA and CDR2 SQIVND (reference sequence). This CDR3 is 17 amino acids long. The V segment lost 1 base and the J segment 3 bases; nucleotides outside the gene matches: 7. The CDR3 protein is CASSIGQGVPSNQPQHF. CDR3 nucleotide sequence: TGTGCCAGTAGTATAGGACAGGGGGTCCCTTCCAATCAGCCCCAGCATTTT. The full variable domain, in which reference TRBV19 and TRBJ1-5 provide the parts outside the CDR3, is DGGITQSPKYLFRKEGQNVTLSCEQNLNHDAMYWYRQDPGQGLRLIYYSQIVNDFQKGDIAEGYSVSREKKESFPLTVTSAQKNPTAFYLCASSIGQGVPSNQPQHFGDGTRLSIL.

The rearrangement links TRBV7-2 to TRBJ2-3, with 11 bases fitting TRBD1. The CDR3 is made up of 18 amino acids. The germline CDR1 and CDR2 sequences are SGHTA and FQGNSA. With V trimmed by 5 bases and J by 2 bases, 12 bases remained unmatched. The CDR3 sequence is CASSGGQGAVLFTDTQYF. In nucleotides, the CDR3 is TGTGCCAGCAGCGGTGGACAGGGGGCTGTTCTTTTCACAGATACGCAGTATTTT. Complete variable domain (other parts from reference TRBV7-2 and TRBJ2-3): GAGVSQSPSNKVTEKGKDVELRCDPISGHTALYWYRQSLGQGLEFLIYFQGNSAPDKSGLPSDRFSAERTGGSVSTLTIQRTQQEDSAVYLCASSGGQGAVLFTDTQYFGPGTRLTVL.

CDR3 sequence reads: CASSQGASSYTDTQYF. CDR3 DNA: TGCGCCAGCAGCCAAGGTGCGTCGAGTTACACAGATACGCAGTATTTT. V gene TRBV4-1 combines with J gene TRBJ2-3; D remains ambiguous. The germline V gene encodes CDR1 MGHRA and CDR2 YSYEKL. The CDR3 extends over 16 amino acids. Trimming took off 1 base at V and 2 bases at J, with 13 bases between the two ends.

The V call is TRBV5-1, the J call TRBJ1-1; D ambiguous. The CDR3 runs 15 residues. CDR1 is SGHRS and CDR2 is YFSETQ in the germline V gene. Trimming pared 2 bases from V and 4 bases from J, leaving 15 bases between. The CDR3 region is CASSFGWGGTTEAFF. CDR3 bases: TGCGCCAGCAGCTTCGGATGGGGAGGTACCACTGAAGCTTTCTTT.

V and J are TRBV2 and TRBJ1-1, with TRBD1 as a possible D gene (6 bases). CDR1 is SNHLY, CDR2 FYNNEI, per germline. V was trimmed by 8 bases and J by 3 bases, leaving 16 bases between them. The CDR3 is 14 amino acids. DNA of the CDR3: TGTGCCAGCCTCCTAGGACAGCTCTACACTGAAGCTTTCTTT. Residues: CASLLGQLYTEAFF.

The chain combines TRBV28 with TRBJ2-7, with 10 bases lining up with TRBD2. V lost 2 bases, J lost 6 bases, and 10 bases stayed unmatched. The CDR3 contains 16 residues. Per the germline V gene, CDR1 is MDHEN and CDR2 is SYDVKM. The CDR3 reads CASSLKLAGEEGEQYF. DNA for the CDR3: TGTGCCAGCAGTTTAAAGCTAGCGGGAGAAGAGGGCGAGCAGTACTTC.

This clone was recorded a few times. The chain combines TRBV5-1 with TRBJ1-1, with a weak D call TRBD1 (5 bases). The germline CDR1 and CDR2 sequences are SGHRS and YFSETQ. The CDR3 consists of 15 residues. V was trimmed by 0 bases and J by 4 bases, leaving 13 bases between them. Here the CDR3 DNA reads TGCGCCAGCAGCTTGGGTGGTTCCCAGGGCACTGAAGCTTTCTTT. Translation gives CASSLGGSQGTEAFF.

V gene TRBV19 combines with J gene TRBJ2-3; the match to TRBD2 covers 7 bases. Germline V gene sequence: CDR1 LNHDA, CDR2 SQIVND (reference sequence). V gave up 5 bases and J gave up 6 bases; unmatched junction bases: 14. The CDR3 is 16 amino acids. Here the CDR3 reads CASSAGDYRVDDTQYF. DNA of the CDR3: TGTGCCAGTAGTGCGGGGGACTACCGGGTTGATGATACGCAGTATTTT.

The chain links TRBV11-2 to TRBJ2-2; D is possibly TRBD2 (5 bases). Between the trimmed V and J ends, which lost 5 bases and 5 bases, there was a span of 21 bases. This CDR3 has 17 residues. The germline CDR1 and CDR2 sequences are SGHAT and FQNNGV. The CDR3, as DNA: TGTGCCAGCAGCCCTACAGCAGGACTTTCCCCGACCGGGGAGCTGTTTTTT. Translation: CASSPTAGLSPTGELFF.